This is a list of T cell receptor beta chains from one sample in a study of blood T cell repertoires in COVID-19. The data were produced by immunoSEQ multiplex PCR, yet TCRdb's version contains in-frame clones alone and is incomplete. Altogether roughly 220,000 clones are present, 70% to 90% being singletons, with the ten largest covering about 3%. Sequencing input: peripheral blood. These receptor sequences come from a man in his fifties or sixties who had recovered from COVID-19. Each CDR3 is given with its conserved first and last residue. Fields, in order: CDR3 DNA, CDR3 protein, D gene, J gene, clone size, V gene. D genes are given only for firm matches. Rows may omit the clone size; those that give it use once, few, many or a size class.

CDR3 DNA: TGTGCCAGTAGTATAGGACAGGGGTTGAACACTGAAGCTTTCTTT; CDR3 protein: CASSIGQGLNTEAFF; D gene: TRBD1; J gene: TRBJ1-1; clone size: .; V gene: TRBV19
CDR3 DNA: TGCGCCAGCAGCCCCCGGACAGTCACCTACGAGCAGTACTTC; CDR3 protein: CASSPRTVTYEQYF; D gene: .; J gene: TRBJ2-7; clone size: few; V gene: TRBV5-1
CDR3 DNA: TGTGCCAGCAGCGCCGGAGGCCTAGCGGCCAATGAGCAGTTCTTC; CDR3 protein: CASSAGGLAANEQFF; D gene: TRBD2; J gene: TRBJ2-1; clone size: .; V gene: TRBV7-6
CDR3 DNA: TGTGCCAGCAGTCCCAGACAGGCGCTCCTGACTTTC; CDR3 protein: CASSPRQALLTF; D gene: .; J gene: TRBJ2-6; clone size: once; V gene: TRBV12-3/TRBV12-4
CDR3 DNA: TGTGCCAGCAGTCGGACAGGGGGAAACTACGAGCAGTACTTC; CDR3 protein: CASSRTGGNYEQYF; D gene: TRBD1; J gene: TRBJ2-7; clone size: .; V gene: TRBV28
CDR3 DNA: TGTGCCATCAGTGCATCACCACAGGGCACAGATACGCAGTATTTT; CDR3 protein: CAISASPQGTDTQYF; D gene: .; J gene: TRBJ2-3; clone size: .; V gene: TRBV10-3
CDR3 DNA: TGTGCCAGCAGTCCCCGGCAGGGGGGAAATTCACCCCTCCACTTT; CDR3 protein: CASSPRQGGNSPLHF; D gene: TRBD1; J gene: TRBJ1-6; clone size: .; V gene: TRBV28
CDR3 DNA: TGCGCCAGCAGCTTCCTCGTGACAGCTGCCGCTTACGAGCAGTACTTC; CDR3 protein: CASSFLVTAAAYEQYF; D gene: .; J gene: TRBJ2-7; clone size: .; V gene: TRBV5-1
CDR3 DNA: TGTGCCAGCAGCTTAGTAGGGAGCAATGAGCAGTTCTTC; CDR3 protein: CASSLVGSNEQFF; D gene: .; J gene: TRBJ2-1; clone size: .; V gene: TRBV11-3
CDR3 DNA: TGTGCCAGCAGTGTTACAGGGGCAGCCACCAATCAGCCCCAGCATTTT; CDR3 protein: CASSVTGAATNQPQHF; D gene: TRBD1; J gene: TRBJ1-5; clone size: .; V gene: TRBV27
CDR3 DNA: TGTGCCAGTAGTAGGCCTTCACAGGAAAACATTCAGTACTTC; CDR3 protein: CASSRPSQENIQYF; D gene: .; J gene: TRBJ2-4; clone size: .; V gene: TRBV19
CDR3 DNA: TGCGCCAGCAGCCTGCTCGAGTCCTACGAGCAGTACTTC; CDR3 protein: CASSLLESYEQYF; D gene: .; J gene: TRBJ2-7; clone size: .; V gene: TRBV5-1
CDR3 DNA: TGTGCCAGCAGTACTAGCGGGGGGACCTACAATGAGCAGTTCTTC; CDR3 protein: CASSTSGGTYNEQFF; D gene: TRBD2; J gene: TRBJ2-1; clone size: .; V gene: TRBV2
CDR3 DNA: TGTGCCAGCAGTGAAAGTCGGCCTAGCTCCTACAATGAGCAGTTCTTC; CDR3 protein: CASSESRPSSYNEQFF; D gene: .; J gene: TRBJ2-1; clone size: .; V gene: TRBV2
CDR3 DNA: TGTGCCAGCAGCTTTTGCCAGGCCCCACCGATTTTTTTTGAAGCTTTCTTT; CDR3 protein: CASSFCQAPPIFFEAFF; D gene: .; J gene: TRBJ1-1; clone size: few; V gene: TRBV11-3
CDR3 DNA: TGTGCCAGCAGTCAAAACACCGGGGAGCTGTTTTTT; CDR3 protein: CASSQNTGELFF; D gene: .; J gene: TRBJ2-2; clone size: .; V gene: TRBV28
CDR3 DNA: TGCAGCGGAACGACAGACACCGGGGAGCTGTTTTTT; CDR3 protein: CSGTTDTGELFF; D gene: .; J gene: TRBJ2-2; clone size: few; V gene: TRBV29-1
CDR3 DNA: TGCAGCGTTGACTTGAGGTCTAACAATGAGCAGTTCTTC; CDR3 protein: CSVDLRSNNEQFF; D gene: .; J gene: TRBJ2-1; clone size: many; V gene: TRBV29-1
CDR3 DNA: TGTGCCAGTAGTACTACAGGGGGCACCGGGGAGCTGTTTTTT; CDR3 protein: CASSTTGGTGELFF; D gene: TRBD1; J gene: TRBJ2-2; clone size: once; V gene: TRBV19
CDR3 DNA: TGTGCCAGCTCACCATTGAGGGGGAGTAACACCGGGGAGCTGTTTTTT; CDR3 protein: CASSPLRGSNTGELFF; D gene: .; J gene: TRBJ2-2; clone size: .; V gene: TRBV18
CDR3 DNA: TGTGCCAGTAGTCCACGGACAGGGAACTATGGCTACACCTTC; CDR3 protein: CASSPRTGNYGYTF; D gene: TRBD1; J gene: TRBJ1-2; clone size: .; V gene: TRBV19
CDR3 DNA: TGTGCCACCAGCAGAGACCTAGCGAGCGAGCAGTACTTC; CDR3 protein: CATSRDLASEQYF; D gene: .; J gene: TRBJ2-7; clone size: .; V gene: TRBV15
CDR3 DNA: TGTGCCAGCAGCCCGTGGAGGGAGTCCTACAATGAGCAGTTCTTC; CDR3 protein: CASSPWRESYNEQFF; D gene: .; J gene: TRBJ2-1; clone size: .; V gene: TRBV12-1
CDR3 DNA: TGTGCCACCAGTGATCTAAATCAAGCGGGGGAGACCCAGTACTTC; CDR3 protein: CATSDLNQAGETQYF; D gene: TRBD2; J gene: TRBJ2-5; clone size: .; V gene: TRBV24-1
CDR3 DNA: TGCGCCAGCAGCCCCACCGGGACTAGCGCCCAATACAATGAGCAGTTCTTC; CDR3 protein: CASSPTGTSAQYNEQFF; D gene: TRBD2; J gene: TRBJ2-1; clone size: .; V gene: TRBV4-1
CDR3 DNA: TGTGCCACCAGTGACACAGGGGGCGCGGTTCCGGCTTTCTTT; CDR3 protein: CATSDTGGAVPAFF; D gene: TRBD1; J gene: TRBJ1-1; clone size: .; V gene: TRBV24-1
CDR3 DNA: TGTGCCAGCAAACCTAATGACAGGGGAGGCGAGCAGTACTTC; CDR3 protein: CASKPNDRGGEQYF; D gene: TRBD1; J gene: TRBJ2-7; clone size: once; V gene: TRBV3-1/TRBV3-2
CDR3 DNA: TGTGCCAGCAGGAGGGGGCTGGAGACCCAGTACTTC; CDR3 protein: CASRRGLETQYF; D gene: TRBD1; J gene: TRBJ2-5; clone size: .; V gene: TRBV2
CDR3 DNA: TGTGCCAGCAGAACCTCCGGGACTAGCGCCTGGGAGACCCAGTACTTC; CDR3 protein: CASRTSGTSAWETQYF; D gene: TRBD2; J gene: TRBJ2-5; clone size: .; V gene: TRBV27
CDR3 DNA: TGTGCCAGCATTCAGGGGGTTTACTCTGGAAACACCATATATTTT; CDR3 protein: CASIQGVYSGNTIYF; D gene: TRBD1; J gene: TRBJ1-3; clone size: .; V gene: TRBV6-5
CDR3 DNA: TGTGCCACCAGCGGACTTCGGCAGCCCCAGCATTTT; CDR3 protein: CATSGLRQPQHF; D gene: .; J gene: TRBJ1-5; clone size: .; V gene: TRBV24-1
CDR3 DNA: TGTGCCAGCAGAGGGCTCGACAGCCCTAAAGTTGGCTACACCTTC; CDR3 protein: CASRGLDSPKVGYTF; D gene: .; J gene: TRBJ1-2; clone size: few; V gene: TRBV28
CDR3 DNA: TGTGCCACCAGCAGAGATTGGGGGCGAGCCGGGGAGCTGTTTTTT; CDR3 protein: CATSRDWGRAGELFF; D gene: .; J gene: TRBJ2-2; clone size: .; V gene: TRBV15
CDR3 DNA: TGTGCCAGCAGCCAAAATACGGTAACAGGGAAGCAGTTCTTC; CDR3 protein: CASSQNTVTGKQFF; D gene: .; J gene: TRBJ2-1; clone size: .; V gene: TRBV14
CDR3 DNA: TGTGCCACCAGCAGGACCGGGACAGCCAACTATGGCTACACCTTC; CDR3 protein: CATSRTGTANYGYTF; D gene: TRBD1; J gene: TRBJ1-2; clone size: .; V gene: TRBV15
CDR3 DNA: TGTGCCAGCTCTGGGGACAGGGGAGGCACTGAAGCTTTCTTT; CDR3 protein: CASSGDRGGTEAFF; D gene: TRBD1; J gene: TRBJ1-1; clone size: .; V gene: TRBV18
CDR3 DNA: TGTGCAAGTCGCTTAGCCATTCTAGCGGGAGCGAACACCGGGGAGCTGTTTTTT; CDR3 protein: CASRLAILAGANTGELFF; D gene: .; J gene: TRBJ2-2; clone size: .; V gene: TRBV12-2
CDR3 DNA: TGTGCCACCAGCAGTGGGAGGGCTTGGGGTGAAAAACTGTTTTTT; CDR3 protein: CATSSGRAWGEKLFF; D gene: .; J gene: TRBJ1-4; clone size: .; V gene: TRBV15
CDR3 DNA: TGTGCCAGCAGCTTTGTAGCTCGTGGTCAGGGCCCCCTCCATTTT; CDR3 protein: CASSFVARGQGPLHF; D gene: .; J gene: TRBJ1-6; clone size: many; V gene: TRBV7-2
CDR3 DNA: TGTGCCAGCAGCCTCGGGACAGGGACCGTGGGTGGGAACTATGGCTACACCTTC; CDR3 protein: CASSLGTGTVGGNYGYTF; D gene: TRBD1; J gene: TRBJ1-2; clone size: .; V gene: TRBV27
CDR3 DNA: TGTGCCAGTAGTCCCCGGCCAGGTGAATCCTACGAGCAGTACTTC; CDR3 protein: CASSPRPGESYEQYF; D gene: .; J gene: TRBJ2-7; clone size: .; V gene: TRBV19
CDR3 DNA: TGTGCCAGCAGTCATACCCGGGACAGAGGCTACAATGAGCAGTTCTTC; CDR3 protein: CASSHTRDRGYNEQFF; D gene: TRBD1; J gene: TRBJ2-1; clone size: .; V gene: TRBV2
CDR3 DNA: TGTGCCAGCAGCTTAAGCGGGAGCTCCTACAATGAGCAGTTCTTC; CDR3 protein: CASSLSGSSYNEQFF; D gene: TRBD2; J gene: TRBJ2-1; clone size: .; V gene: TRBV7-2
CDR3 DNA: TGTGCCAGCAGCTTCGCAGCGGTAGCCAAAAACATTCAGTACTTC; CDR3 protein: CASSFAAVAKNIQYF; D gene: .; J gene: TRBJ2-4; clone size: .; V gene: TRBV7-9
CDR3 DNA: TGTGCCAGCAGTTACTCAGGGACTTCCCGCGGAGGAGGAGAGACCCAGTACTTC; CDR3 protein: CASSYSGTSRGGGETQYF; D gene: .; J gene: TRBJ2-5; clone size: .; V gene: TRBV6-2/TRBV6-3